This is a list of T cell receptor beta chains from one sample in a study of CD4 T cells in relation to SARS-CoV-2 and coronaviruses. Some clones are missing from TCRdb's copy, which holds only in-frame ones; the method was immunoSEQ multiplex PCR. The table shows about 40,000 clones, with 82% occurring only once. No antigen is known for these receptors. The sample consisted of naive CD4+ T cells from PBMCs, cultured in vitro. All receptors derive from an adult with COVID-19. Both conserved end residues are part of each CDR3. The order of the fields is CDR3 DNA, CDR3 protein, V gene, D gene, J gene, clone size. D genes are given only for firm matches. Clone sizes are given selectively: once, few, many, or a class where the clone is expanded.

TGTGCCAGCACCATGAAGAGCTACACCTTC CASTMKSYTF TRBV6-4 - TRBJ1-2 -
TGTGCCAGCAGCGCCCGGCAGGTCTACAATGAGCAGTTCTTC CASSARQVYNEQFF TRBV6-5 - TRBJ2-1 -
TGCGCCAGCAGCTTGGCTCTACTAGCGAGAGATACGCAGTATTTT CASSLALLARDTQYF TRBV5-1 TRBD2 TRBJ2-3 once
TGTGCCAGCAGTCTGAGGGGGCTACCAAATGGTGAGCAGTTCTTC CASSLRGLPNGEQFF TRBV6-2/TRBV6-3 TRBD1 TRBJ2-1 -
TGCAGCGTTGATGGGGGGGCGCACTACGAGCAGTACTTC CSVDGGAHYEQYF TRBV29-1 - TRBJ2-7 -
TGTGCCAGCAGCGTAGCGGGACTAGGTCTGCAGTTCTTC CASSVAGLGLQFF TRBV9 TRBD2 TRBJ2-1 -
TGTGCCAGCAAACTAGGTCTTGGCACAGATACGCAGTATTTT CASKLGLGTDTQYF TRBV3-1/TRBV3-2 - TRBJ2-3 -
TGTGCCAGCAGCGTAGCTGAGGGGGCCGGCTACAATGAGCAGTTCTTC CASSVAEGAGYNEQFF TRBV9 TRBD1 TRBJ2-1 -
TGTGCCAGCAGAGGAGACAGGGGAGAATACAATGAGCAGTTCTTC CASRGDRGEYNEQFF TRBV2 TRBD1 TRBJ2-1 -
TGCAGTGCTAGTCGTACGAGCTCCTACAATGAGCAGTTCTTC CSASRTSSYNEQFF TRBV20-1 - TRBJ2-1 -
TGTGCCAGCAGCCTTAACATAAATGAGCAGTTCTTC CASSLNINEQFF TRBV3-1/TRBV3-2 - TRBJ2-1 -
TGTGCCACCAGTGATTTCTCAGCTTTTCAGTTCTTC CATSDFSAFQFF TRBV24-1 - TRBJ2-1 -
TGTGCCAGACATACCACGGCCAGGAGCACCGGGGAGCTGTTTTTT CARHTTARSTGELFF TRBV18 - TRBJ2-2 -
TGCGCCAGCAGTCAGGCTTATGGATGGGGTACCCCTTCTACTAGCGGGAAGACCTACAATGAGCAGTTCTTC CASSQAYGWGTPSTSGKTYNEQFF TRBV23-1 TRBD2 TRBJ2-1 -
TGCGCCAGCAGCCGGCCTCTGGGGAAGAATGAGCAGTTCTTC CASSRPLGKNEQFF TRBV4-1 - TRBJ2-1 -
TGTGCTAGCAGCTTAGGATTAACAGATACGCAGTATTTT CASSLGLTDTQYF TRBV7-7 - TRBJ2-3 -
TGCGCCAGCAGCCACGGACAGGGTTTGGGATACGAGCAGTACTTC CASSHGQGLGYEQYF TRBV4-1 TRBD1 TRBJ2-7 once